This T cell receptor beta chain came from a study of control samples from healthy donors and cancer patients. The method was immunoSEQ multiplex PCR; TCRdb's version includes in-frame clones alone and lacks a portion of them. Found here are 13,000 or so clones, 88% of them singletons; the top ten hold less than 3%. The CDR3 loop spans 13 amino acids. Per germline, CDR1 MNHEY and CDR2 SMNVEV (reference sequence). Trimming stripped 7 bases from V and 7 bases from J, with 13 bases between. V is TRBV27 and J is TRBJ1-4, with unresolved D. Sequences were obtained from formalin-fixed, paraffin-embedded tissue. The sequence derives from a male donor with melanoma. The CDR3 DNA is TGTGCCAGCACCTGTCGGGTCTGTGAAAAACTGTTTTTT. Translating it yields CASTCRVCEKLFF.